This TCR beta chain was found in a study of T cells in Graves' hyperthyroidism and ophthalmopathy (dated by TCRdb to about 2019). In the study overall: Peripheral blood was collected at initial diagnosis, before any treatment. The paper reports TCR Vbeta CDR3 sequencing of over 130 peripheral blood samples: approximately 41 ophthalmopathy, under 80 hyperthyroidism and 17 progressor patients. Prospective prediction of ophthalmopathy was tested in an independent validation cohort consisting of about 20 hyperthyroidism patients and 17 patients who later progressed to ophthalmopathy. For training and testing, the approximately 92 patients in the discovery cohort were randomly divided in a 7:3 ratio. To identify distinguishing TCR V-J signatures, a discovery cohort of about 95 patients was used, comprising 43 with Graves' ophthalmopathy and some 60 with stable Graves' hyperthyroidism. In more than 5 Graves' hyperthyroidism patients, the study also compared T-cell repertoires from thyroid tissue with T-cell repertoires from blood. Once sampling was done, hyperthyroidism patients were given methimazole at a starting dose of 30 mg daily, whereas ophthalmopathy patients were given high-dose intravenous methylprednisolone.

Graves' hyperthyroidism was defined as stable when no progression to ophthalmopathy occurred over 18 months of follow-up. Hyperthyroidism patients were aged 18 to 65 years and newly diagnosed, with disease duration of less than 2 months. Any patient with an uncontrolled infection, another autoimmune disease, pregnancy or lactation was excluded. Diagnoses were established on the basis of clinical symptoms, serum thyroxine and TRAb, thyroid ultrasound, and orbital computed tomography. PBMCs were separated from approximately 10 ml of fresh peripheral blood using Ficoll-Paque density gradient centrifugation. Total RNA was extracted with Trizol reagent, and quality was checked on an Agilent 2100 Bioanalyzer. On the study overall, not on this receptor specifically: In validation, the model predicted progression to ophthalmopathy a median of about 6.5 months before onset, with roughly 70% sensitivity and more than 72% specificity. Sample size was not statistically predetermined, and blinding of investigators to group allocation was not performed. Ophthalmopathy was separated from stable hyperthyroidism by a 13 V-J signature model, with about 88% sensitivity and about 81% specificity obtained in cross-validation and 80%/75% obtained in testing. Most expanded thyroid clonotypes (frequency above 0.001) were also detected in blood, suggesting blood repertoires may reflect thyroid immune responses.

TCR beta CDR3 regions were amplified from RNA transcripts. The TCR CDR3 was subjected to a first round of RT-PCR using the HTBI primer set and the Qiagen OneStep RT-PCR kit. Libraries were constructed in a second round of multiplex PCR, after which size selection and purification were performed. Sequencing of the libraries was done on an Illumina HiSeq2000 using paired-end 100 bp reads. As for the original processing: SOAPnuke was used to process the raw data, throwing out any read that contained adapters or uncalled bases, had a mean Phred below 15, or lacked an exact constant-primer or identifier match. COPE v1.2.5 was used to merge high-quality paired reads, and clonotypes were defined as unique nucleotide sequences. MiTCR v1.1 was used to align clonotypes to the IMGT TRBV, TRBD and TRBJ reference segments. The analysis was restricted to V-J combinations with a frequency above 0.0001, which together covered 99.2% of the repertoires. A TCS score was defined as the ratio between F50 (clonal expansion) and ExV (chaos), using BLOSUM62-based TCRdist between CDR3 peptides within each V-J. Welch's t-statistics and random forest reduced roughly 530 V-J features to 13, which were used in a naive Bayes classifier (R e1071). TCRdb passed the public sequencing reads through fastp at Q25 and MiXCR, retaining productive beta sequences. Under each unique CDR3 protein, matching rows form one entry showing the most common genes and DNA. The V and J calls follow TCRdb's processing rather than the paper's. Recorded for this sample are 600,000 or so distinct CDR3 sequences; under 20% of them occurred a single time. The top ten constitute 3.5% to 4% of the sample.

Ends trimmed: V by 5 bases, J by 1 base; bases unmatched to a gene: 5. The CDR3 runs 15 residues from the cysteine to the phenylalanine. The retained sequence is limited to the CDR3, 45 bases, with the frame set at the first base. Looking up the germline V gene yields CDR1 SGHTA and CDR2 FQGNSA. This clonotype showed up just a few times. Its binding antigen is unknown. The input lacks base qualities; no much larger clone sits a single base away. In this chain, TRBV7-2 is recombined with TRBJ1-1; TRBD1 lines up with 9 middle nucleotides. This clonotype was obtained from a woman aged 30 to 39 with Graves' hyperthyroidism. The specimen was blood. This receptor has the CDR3 CASSRTGVWNTEAFF. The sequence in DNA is TGTGCCAGCAGCCGGACAGGGGTATGGAACACTGAAGCTTTCTTT.